Listed below are T cell receptor beta chains from one sample, sequenced in a study of PD-1 blockade in classical Hodgkin lymphoma. Sequenced by immunoSEQ multiplex PCR; TCRdb stores in-frame clones only, minus some. The data show about 19,000 clones, roughly 77% seen once. The starting material was peripheral blood mononuclear cells (PBMCs), obtained before the second cycle of nivolumab. The origin of the receptors is a human donor with classical Hodgkin lymphoma. The CDR3 runs from the conserved cysteine through the conserved F or W. Fields, in order: D gene, V gene, J gene, CDR3 protein. The D gene is left open where the match is weak.

d_call: TRBD1; v_call: TRBV7-2; j_call: TRBJ1-2; cdr3_aa: CASSYNGGGYYGYTF
d_call: TRBD2; v_call: TRBV7-9; j_call: TRBJ2-7; cdr3_aa: CASSLPSGGSYEQYF
d_call: -; v_call: TRBV29-1; j_call: TRBJ2-5; cdr3_aa: CSVVAEGQETQYF
d_call: TRBD1; v_call: TRBV10-2; j_call: TRBJ1-6; cdr3_aa: CASSEFRGQGSSPLHF
d_call: TRBD1; v_call: TRBV18; j_call: TRBJ2-1; cdr3_aa: CASSPLDRYNEQFF
d_call: TRBD2; v_call: TRBV7-9; j_call: TRBJ2-1; cdr3_aa: CASSDPLAGSFHEQFF
d_call: -; v_call: TRBV5-3; j_call: TRBJ2-7; cdr3_aa: CASRRDLLSYEQYF
d_call: TRBD1; v_call: TRBV28; j_call: TRBJ1-1; cdr3_aa: CASSLGTGEAFF
d_call: -; v_call: TRBV5-1; j_call: TRBJ1-2; cdr3_aa: CASTPGGRDGYTF
d_call: -; v_call: TRBV19; j_call: TRBJ2-3; cdr3_aa: CASSILMTSTDTQYF
d_call: -; v_call: TRBV7-9; j_call: TRBJ1-2; cdr3_aa: CASSPGLYGYTF
d_call: -; v_call: TRBV7-9; j_call: TRBJ2-7; cdr3_aa: CASSYSGASYEQYF
d_call: TRBD1; v_call: TRBV5-6; j_call: TRBJ2-2; cdr3_aa: CASSLVAGGTGELFF
d_call: -; v_call: TRBV7-9; j_call: TRBJ1-1; cdr3_aa: CASSSQGSTEAFF
d_call: -; v_call: TRBV11-2; j_call: TRBJ2-5; cdr3_aa: CASSLGLQETQYF
d_call: -; v_call: TRBV28; j_call: TRBJ1-1; cdr3_aa: CASFGRTLNTEAFF
d_call: TRBD1; v_call: TRBV6-5; j_call: TRBJ1-2; cdr3_aa: CASRVGQGFGYTF
d_call: TRBD1; v_call: TRBV9; j_call: TRBJ1-1; cdr3_aa: CASSSGQGNTEAFF
d_call: -; v_call: TRBV5-8; j_call: TRBJ2-7; cdr3_aa: CASSLEGVSSYEQYF
d_call: TRBD1; v_call: TRBV4-3; j_call: TRBJ1-1; cdr3_aa: CASSQDGGGALGVEAFF
d_call: TRBD2; v_call: TRBV7-2; j_call: TRBJ2-5; cdr3_aa: CASSQSSGRRGETQYF
d_call: -; v_call: TRBV10-3; j_call: TRBJ2-7; cdr3_aa: CAISKTDSEQYF
d_call: TRBD2; v_call: TRBV19; j_call: TRBJ2-7; cdr3_aa: CASSILLAESYEQYF
d_call: -; v_call: TRBV4-3; j_call: TRBJ1-5; cdr3_aa: CASSQDIRANQPQHF
d_call: -; v_call: TRBV7-8; j_call: TRBJ1-1; cdr3_aa: CASSLAGGGTEAFF
d_call: -; v_call: TRBV5-6; j_call: TRBJ1-2; cdr3_aa: CASSLVLSYTF
d_call: -; v_call: TRBV5-4; j_call: TRBJ2-2; cdr3_aa: CASSWDSLQTGELFF
d_call: -; v_call: TRBV23-1; j_call: TRBJ1-5; cdr3_aa: CASTHPGFDQPQHF
d_call: -; v_call: TRBV2; j_call: TRBJ1-1; cdr3_aa: CASRLDYVGTEAFF
d_call: -; v_call: TRBV7-7; j_call: TRBJ2-7; cdr3_aa: CASSLGPSYEQYF
d_call: -; v_call: TRBV18; j_call: TRBJ1-1; cdr3_aa: CASSLRVDLALNTEAFF
d_call: -; v_call: TRBV9; j_call: TRBJ2-5; cdr3_aa: CASSSNSQETQYF
d_call: TRBD1; v_call: TRBV18; j_call: TRBJ1-1; cdr3_aa: CASSLRTGETEAFF
d_call: -; v_call: TRBV5-1; j_call: TRBJ2-3; cdr3_aa: CASSLVSGGTDTQYF
d_call: -; v_call: TRBV10-2; j_call: TRBJ2-2; cdr3_aa: CASSRRVDGELFF
d_call: -; v_call: TRBV5-6; j_call: TRBJ1-3; cdr3_aa: CASSLNPTVGGNTIYF
d_call: -; v_call: TRBV10-3; j_call: TRBJ1-1; cdr3_aa: CAISESKGVPEAFF
d_call: TRBD2; v_call: TRBV7-9; j_call: TRBJ2-3; cdr3_aa: CASLSGITDTQYF
d_call: TRBD1; v_call: TRBV28; j_call: TRBJ1-1; cdr3_aa: CASNVERTGGRSNTEAFF
d_call: -; v_call: TRBV11-1; j_call: TRBJ1-1; cdr3_aa: CASSFQSNTEAFF
d_call: -; v_call: TRBV20-1; j_call: TRBJ2-5; cdr3_aa: CSARSTETQYF
d_call: -; v_call: TRBV9; j_call: TRBJ2-2; cdr3_aa: CASSVEASVRTGELFF